This TCR beta chain was sequenced in a study of shared T cell receptors in the human thymus. The V and J ends lost 6 bases and 8 bases, in that order; junction bases with no gene match: 15. Germline V CDR1 and CDR2: SGHNT, YYREEE (reference sequence). There are 15 residues in the CDR3. Generated by immunoSEQ multiplex PCR, the TCRdb table keeps only in-frame clones and is missing some. Among approximately 730,000 clones listed, 75% to 90% were seen once. The sample was also linked to a second study, of human thymus T cells. In that study: Donation was from healthy Finnish infants who were having corrective surgery that addressed congenital heart defects. Thymic material originated from resections removed in the course of corrective heart surgery.

The receptor was isolated from a girl younger than two with a congenital heart defect. Sequencing input: thymocytes. V usage is TRBV5-4 and J usage is TRBJ2-7, with TRBD1 identical over 9 bases. CDR3 residues: CASTTLPNRGHKQYF. The CDR3 coding sequence is TGTGCCAGCACTACTCTACCGAACAGGGGGCACAAGCAGTACTTC. The full variable domain, with the rest looked up from reference TRBV5-4 and TRBJ2-7, is ETGVTQSPTHLIKTRGQQVTLRCSSQSGHNTVSWYQQALGQGPQFIFQYYREEENGRGNFPPRFSGLQFPNYSSELNVNALELDDSALYLCASTTLPNRGHKQYFGPGTRLTVT.